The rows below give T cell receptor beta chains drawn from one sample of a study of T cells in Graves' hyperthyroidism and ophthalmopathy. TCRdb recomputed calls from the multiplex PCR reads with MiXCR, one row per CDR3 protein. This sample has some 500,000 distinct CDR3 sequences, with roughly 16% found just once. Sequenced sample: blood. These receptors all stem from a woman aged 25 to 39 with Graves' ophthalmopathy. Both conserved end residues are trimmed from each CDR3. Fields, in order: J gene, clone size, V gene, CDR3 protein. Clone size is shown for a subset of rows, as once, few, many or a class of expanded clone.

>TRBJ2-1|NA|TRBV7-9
ASSLGWQYNEQF
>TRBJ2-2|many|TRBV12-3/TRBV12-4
ASSLAQTDANTGELF
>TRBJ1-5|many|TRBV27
ASSYDSRSNQPQH
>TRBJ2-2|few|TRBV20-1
SARRTMGYSGELF
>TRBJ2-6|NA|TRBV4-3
ASSQAPPHFAGFDGANVLT
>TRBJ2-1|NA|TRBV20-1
SARPVTGLSEEQF
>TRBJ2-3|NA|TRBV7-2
ASGPAGTMDDTQY
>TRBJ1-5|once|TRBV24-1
ATSEGRSNQPQH
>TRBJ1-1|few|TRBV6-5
ASSYMGATEAF
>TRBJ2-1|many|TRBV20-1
SAPPSGSGLNEQF
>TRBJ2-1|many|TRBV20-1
SAREPNEQF
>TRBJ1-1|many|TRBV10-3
AISESSGKGANTEAF
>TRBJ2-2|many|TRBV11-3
ASSSGTGGFGELF
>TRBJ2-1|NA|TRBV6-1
ASSHPQGEQANEQF
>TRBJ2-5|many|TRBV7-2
ASSLVLQGAQETQY
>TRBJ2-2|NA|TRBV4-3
ASSQERVAANTGELF
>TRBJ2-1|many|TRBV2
ASWEERAEDEQF
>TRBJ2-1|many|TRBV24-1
ATSDSRTVFYNEQF
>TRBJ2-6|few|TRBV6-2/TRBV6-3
ASSYHGPGANVLT
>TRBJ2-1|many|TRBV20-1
SASSDQDNEQF
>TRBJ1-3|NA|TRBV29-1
SARWGHSGNTIY
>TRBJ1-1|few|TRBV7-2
ASSLVGEGTTEAF
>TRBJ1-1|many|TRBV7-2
ASSLWLNTEAF
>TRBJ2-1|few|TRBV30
AWGPGNEQF
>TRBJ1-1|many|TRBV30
ARGGNTEAF
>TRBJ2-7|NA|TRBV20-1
SASIWGSPLDEQY
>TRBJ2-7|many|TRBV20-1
SASGLAGRLGEQY
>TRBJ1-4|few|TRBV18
ASSPMSSPATNEKLF
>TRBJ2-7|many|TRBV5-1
ASSLSGDYYEQY
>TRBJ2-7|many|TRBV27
ASSWAGGREQY
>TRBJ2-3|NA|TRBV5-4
ASTRLAGDDADTQY